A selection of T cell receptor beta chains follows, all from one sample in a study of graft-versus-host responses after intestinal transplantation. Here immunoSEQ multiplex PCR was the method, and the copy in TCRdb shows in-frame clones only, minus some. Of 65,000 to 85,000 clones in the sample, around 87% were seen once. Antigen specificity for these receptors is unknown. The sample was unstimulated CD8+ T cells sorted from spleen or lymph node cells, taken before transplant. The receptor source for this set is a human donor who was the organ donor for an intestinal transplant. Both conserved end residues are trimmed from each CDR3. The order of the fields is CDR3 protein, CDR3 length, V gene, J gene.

CDR3: ASSPVRGGDRVHEQY
length: 15
V: TRBV28
J: TRBJ2-7

CDR3: ASSISSTGTTEAF
length: 13
V: TRBV19
J: TRBJ1-1

CDR3: ASSLTRSSSYEQY
length: 13
V: TRBV5-8
J: TRBJ2-7

CDR3: ASSQESLSSYNEQF
length: 14
V: TRBV4-1
J: TRBJ2-1

CDR3: ASSQVGTLNEKLF
length: 13
V: TRBV4-1
J: TRBJ1-4

CDR3: ASRRQRNYEQY
length: 11
V: TRBV6-5
J: TRBJ2-7

CDR3: ASSQDQGAGANVLT
length: 14
V: TRBV4-2
J: TRBJ2-6

CDR3: ASSFDITTNEKLF
length: 13
V: TRBV11-2
J: TRBJ1-4

CDR3: ASSQSGDSTDTQY
length: 13
V: TRBV4-2
J: TRBJ2-3

CDR3: ASSDSRILYGYT
length: 12
V: TRBV6-4
J: TRBJ1-2

CDR3: ASSLEGGRAYEQY
length: 13
V: TRBV5-1
J: TRBJ2-7

CDR3: ASSQVDIPQPQH
length: 12
V: TRBV4-1
J: TRBJ1-5

CDR3: ASSQVTAGGSNEQF
length: 14
V: TRBV4-1
J: TRBJ2-1

CDR3: ASSQEDYDRGGETQY
length: 15
V: TRBV4-1
J: TRBJ2-5

CDR3: ASSLRGTRNSPLH
length: 13
V: TRBV5-5
J: TRBJ1-6

CDR3: ASSPTRVAEHEQF
length: 13
V: TRBV6-1
J: TRBJ2-1

CDR3: ASSFGRASEQF
length: 11
V: TRBV6-1
J: TRBJ2-1

CDR3: ASSLAGQVNTEAF
length: 13
V: TRBV7-8
J: TRBJ1-1

CDR3: ASSQVAGGPETQY
length: 13
V: TRBV4-2
J: TRBJ2-5

CDR3: ASSVSGGPTDTQY
length: 13
V: TRBV9
J: TRBJ2-3

CDR3: ASSPRGGLADTQY
length: 13
V: TRBV6-1
J: TRBJ2-3

CDR3: ASSHGAAYEQY
length: 11
V: TRBV27
J: TRBJ2-7

CDR3: ASSSYPWDLAGKRADTQY
length: 18
V: TRBV27
J: TRBJ2-3

CDR3: ASSLSRGRFDGRNQPQH
length: 17
V: TRBV11-1
J: TRBJ1-5

CDR3: ASSLSFNRMNTEAF
length: 14
V: TRBV11-2
J: TRBJ1-1

CDR3: ASSLDRGRTEAF
length: 12
V: TRBV4-1
J: TRBJ1-1

CDR3: ASSPRDSQRSYNPPLH
length: 16
V: TRBV4-1
J: TRBJ1-6

CDR3: ASSPISWVYSEAF
length: 13
V: TRBV18
J: TRBJ1-1

CDR3: ASSRSTVDEAF
length: 11
V: TRBV11-3
J: TRBJ1-1

CDR3: ASSFMGEIVNTGELF
length: 15
V: TRBV5-6
J: TRBJ2-2

CDR3: ASKPGQGVYEQY
length: 12
V: TRBV6-1
J: TRBJ2-7

CDR3: SVEVDGELF
length: 9
V: TRBV29-1
J: TRBJ2-2

CDR3: ASSSRRVDPGRPTYGYT
length: 17
V: TRBV28
J: TRBJ1-2

CDR3: ASSQYPGGEGRGYEQY
length: 16
V: TRBV4-1
J: TRBJ2-7

CDR3: ASTPVGTGGPLSTDTQY
length: 17
V: TRBV5-4
J: TRBJ2-3

CDR3: ASSLGTGGPYGYT
length: 13
V: TRBV7-9
J: TRBJ1-2

CDR3: ASIIIGAGGGNTEAF
length: 15
V: TRBV27
J: TRBJ1-1

CDR3: ASSLVGQAYNEQF
length: 13
V: TRBV5-6
J: TRBJ2-1

CDR3: ASSLANQGAFQETQY
length: 15
V: TRBV7-9
J: TRBJ2-5

CDR3: ASKESDTQY
length: 9
V: TRBV6-5
J: TRBJ2-3

CDR3: ASSAGTASYEQY
length: 12
V: TRBV4-1
J: TRBJ2-7

CDR3: ASSQAEAGNEQF
length: 12
V: TRBV4-1
J: TRBJ2-1

CDR3: ASSLLGLGNQPQH
length: 13
V: TRBV28
J: TRBJ1-5

CDR3: ASSYMAGDTEAF
length: 12
V: TRBV6-5
J: TRBJ1-1

CDR3: ASSQSQGTLTDTQY
length: 14
V: TRBV4-1
J: TRBJ2-3

CDR3: ASGPPTGEVYGYT
length: 13
V: TRBV7-9
J: TRBJ1-2

CDR3: ASGPRPPSNYGYT
length: 13
V: TRBV12-5
J: TRBJ1-2

CDR3: AWSLRAGNPYEQY
length: 13
V: TRBV30
J: TRBJ2-7